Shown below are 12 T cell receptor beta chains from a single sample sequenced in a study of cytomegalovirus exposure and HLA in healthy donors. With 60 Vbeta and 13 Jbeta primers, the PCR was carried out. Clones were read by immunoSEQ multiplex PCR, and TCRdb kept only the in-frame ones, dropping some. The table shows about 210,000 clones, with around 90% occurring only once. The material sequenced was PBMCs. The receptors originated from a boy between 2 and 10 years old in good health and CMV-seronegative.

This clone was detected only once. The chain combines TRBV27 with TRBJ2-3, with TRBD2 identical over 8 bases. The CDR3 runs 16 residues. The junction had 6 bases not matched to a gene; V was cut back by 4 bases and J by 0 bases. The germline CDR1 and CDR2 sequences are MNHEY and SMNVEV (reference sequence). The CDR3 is CASSSLLAGSTDTQYF. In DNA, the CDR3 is TGTGCCAGCAGTTCACTATTAGCGGGAAGCACAGATACGCAGTATTTT.

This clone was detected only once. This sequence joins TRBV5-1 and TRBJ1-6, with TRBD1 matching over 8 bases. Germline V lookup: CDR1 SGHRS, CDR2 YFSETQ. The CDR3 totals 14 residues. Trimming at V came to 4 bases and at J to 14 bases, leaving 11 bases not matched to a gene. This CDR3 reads CASSAGQAPGALHF. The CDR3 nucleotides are TGCGCCAGCAGCGCGGGACAGGCCCCAGGGGCCCTCCACTTT.

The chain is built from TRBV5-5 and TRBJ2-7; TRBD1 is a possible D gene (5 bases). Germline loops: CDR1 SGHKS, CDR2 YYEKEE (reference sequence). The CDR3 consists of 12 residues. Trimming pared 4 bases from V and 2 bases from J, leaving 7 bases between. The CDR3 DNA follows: TGTGCCAGCAGCCCGGACACCTACGAGCAGTACTTC. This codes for CASSPDTYEQYF.

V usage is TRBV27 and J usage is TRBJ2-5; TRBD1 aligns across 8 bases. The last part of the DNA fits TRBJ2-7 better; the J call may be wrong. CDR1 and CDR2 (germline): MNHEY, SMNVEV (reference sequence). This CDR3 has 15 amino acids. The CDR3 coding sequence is TGTGCCAGCAGTTCGTACCAGGGGGCTTCGTACGAGCAGTACTTC. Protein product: CASSSYQGASYEQYF.

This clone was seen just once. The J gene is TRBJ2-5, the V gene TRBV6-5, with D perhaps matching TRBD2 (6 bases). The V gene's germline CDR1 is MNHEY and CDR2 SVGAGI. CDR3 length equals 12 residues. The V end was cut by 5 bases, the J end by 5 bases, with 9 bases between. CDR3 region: CASSPAGETQYF. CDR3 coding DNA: TGTGCCAGCAGTCCCGCGGGGGAGACCCAGTACTTC.

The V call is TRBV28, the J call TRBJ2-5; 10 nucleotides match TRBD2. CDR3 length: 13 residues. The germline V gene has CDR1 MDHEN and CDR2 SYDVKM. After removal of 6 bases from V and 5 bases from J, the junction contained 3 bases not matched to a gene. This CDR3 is CASSATSGETQYF. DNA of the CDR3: TGTGCCAGCAGCGCGACTAGCGGGGAGACCCAGTACTTC.

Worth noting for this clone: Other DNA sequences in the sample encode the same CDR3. As DNA, the CDR3 is TGTGCCAGCAGCCGAGACTACACAGATACGCAGTATTTT. Its translation is CASSRDYTDTQYF. The chain uses TRBV7-2 and TRBJ2-3, with TRBD2 as a possible D gene (5 bases). The CDR3 is 13 residues long. CDR1 is SGHTA and CDR2 is FQGNSA in the germline V gene. V lost 5 bases and J 2 bases, leaving 8 bases between the germline ends.

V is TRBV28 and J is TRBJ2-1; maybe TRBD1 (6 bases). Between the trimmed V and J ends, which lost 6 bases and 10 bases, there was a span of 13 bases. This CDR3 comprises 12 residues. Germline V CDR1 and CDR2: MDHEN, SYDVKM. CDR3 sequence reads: CASRMGASEQFF. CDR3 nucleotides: TGTGCCAGCAGGATGGGGGCCAGCGAGCAGTTCTTC.

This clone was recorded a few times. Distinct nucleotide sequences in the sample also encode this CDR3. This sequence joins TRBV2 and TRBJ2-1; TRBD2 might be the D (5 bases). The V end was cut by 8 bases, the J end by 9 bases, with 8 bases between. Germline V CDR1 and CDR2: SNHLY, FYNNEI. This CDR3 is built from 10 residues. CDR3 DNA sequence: TGTGCCAGCGGAGGTAGTGAGCAGTTCTTC. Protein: CASGGSEQFF.

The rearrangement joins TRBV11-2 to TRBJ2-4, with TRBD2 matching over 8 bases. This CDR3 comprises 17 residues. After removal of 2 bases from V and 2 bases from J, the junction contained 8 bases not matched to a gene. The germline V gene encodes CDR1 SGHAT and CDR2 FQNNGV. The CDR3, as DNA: TGTGCCAGCAGCTTAATGGCGGGGGGCCTACCCAAAAACATTCAGTACTTC. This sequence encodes CASSLMAGGLPKNIQYF. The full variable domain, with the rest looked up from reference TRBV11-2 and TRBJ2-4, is EAGVAQSPRYKIIEKRQSVAFWCNPISGHATLYWYQQILGQGPKLLIQFQNNGVVDDSQLPKDRFSAERLKGVDSTLKIQPAKLEDSAVYLCASSLMAGGLPKNIQYFGAGTRLSVL.

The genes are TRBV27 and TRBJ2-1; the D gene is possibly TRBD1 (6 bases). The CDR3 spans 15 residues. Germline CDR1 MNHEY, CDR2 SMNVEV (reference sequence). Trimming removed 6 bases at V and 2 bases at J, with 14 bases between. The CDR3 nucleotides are TGTGCCAGCAGGGACCGGACAGACCCCTACAATGAGCAGTTCTTC. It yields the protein CASRDRTDPYNEQFF.

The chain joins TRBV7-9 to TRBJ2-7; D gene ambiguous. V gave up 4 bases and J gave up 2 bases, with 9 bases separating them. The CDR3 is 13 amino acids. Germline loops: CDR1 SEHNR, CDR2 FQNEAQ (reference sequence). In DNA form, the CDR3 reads TGTGCCAGCAGCTCCGACTCCACCTACGAGCAGTACTTC. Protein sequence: CASSSDSTYEQYF.